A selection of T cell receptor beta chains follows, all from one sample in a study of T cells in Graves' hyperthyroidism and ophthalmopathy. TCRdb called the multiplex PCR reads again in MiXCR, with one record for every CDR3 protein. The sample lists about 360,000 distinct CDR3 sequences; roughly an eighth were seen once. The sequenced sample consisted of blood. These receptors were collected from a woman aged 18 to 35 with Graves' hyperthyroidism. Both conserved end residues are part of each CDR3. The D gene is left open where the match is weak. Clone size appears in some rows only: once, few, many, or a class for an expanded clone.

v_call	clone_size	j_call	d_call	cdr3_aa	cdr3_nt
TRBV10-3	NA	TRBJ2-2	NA	CAIRGGGANTGELFF	TGTGCCATCAGGGGTGGGGGAGCGAACACCGGGGAGCTGTTTTTT
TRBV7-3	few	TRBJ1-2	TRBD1	CASRPIQGGNYGYTF	TGTGCCAGCAGACCTATACAGGGGGGAAACTATGGCTACACCTTC
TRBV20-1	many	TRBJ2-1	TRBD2	CSARDPTSGLYNEQFF	TGCAGTGCTAGAGATCCGACTAGCGGGTTGTACAATGAGCAGTTCTTC
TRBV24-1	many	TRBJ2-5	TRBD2	CATSDPGLAAQETQYF	TGTGCCACCAGTGACCCGGGACTAGCGGCTCAAGAGACCCAGTACTTC
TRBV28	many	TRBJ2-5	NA	CASSTNPPRDQYF	TGTGCCAGCAGTACCAACCCCCCACGGGACCAGTACTTC
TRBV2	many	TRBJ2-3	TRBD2	CASRRTSGAADTQYF	TGTGCCAGCAGGAGGACTAGCGGGGCGGCAGATACGCAGTATTTT
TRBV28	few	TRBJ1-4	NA	CASSRGKLFF	TGTGCCAGCAGTCGAGGAAAACTGTTTTTT
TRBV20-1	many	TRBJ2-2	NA	CSASGLGGGDTGELFF	TGCAGTGCTAGCGGCCTGGGGGGGGGCGACACCGGGGAGCTGTTTTTT
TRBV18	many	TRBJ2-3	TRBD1	CASSPPGQGVIDTQYF	TGTGCCAGCTCACCACCGGGACAGGGAGTCATAGATACGCAGTATTTT
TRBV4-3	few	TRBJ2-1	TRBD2	CASSLTGLAVTAEQFF	TGCGCCAGCAGCCTCACTGGACTAGCGGTTACAGCTGAGCAGTTCTTC
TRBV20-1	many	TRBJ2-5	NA	CSAKGGGETQYF	TGCAGTGCTAAGGGAGGGGGGGAGACCCAGTACTTC
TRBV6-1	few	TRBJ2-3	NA	CASSAPDTQYF	TGTGCCAGCAGTGCGCCAGATACGCAGTATTTT
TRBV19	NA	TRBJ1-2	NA	CASSIAPWSRSNYGYTF	TGTGCCAGTAGTATCGCCCCCTGGTCAAGATCTAACTATGGCTACACCTTC
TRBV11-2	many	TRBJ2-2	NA	CASSRQTGLKAGELFF	TGTGCCAGCAGCCGCCAGACAGGTCTTAAGGCCGGGGAGCTGTTTTTT
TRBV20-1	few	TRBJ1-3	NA	CSASGGYTGNTIYF	TGCAGTGCTAGCGGAGGGTATACTGGAAACACCATATATTTT
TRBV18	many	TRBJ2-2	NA	CASSPRSRELFF	TGTGCCAGCTCACCCCGGTCCAGGGAGCTGTTTTTT
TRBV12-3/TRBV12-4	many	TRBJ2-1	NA	CASSSLDFTNEQFF	TGTGCCAGCAGCTCCCTGGACTTCACCAATGAGCAGTTCTTC
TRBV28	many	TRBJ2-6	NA	CASSPYRSGANVLTF	TGTGCCAGCAGTCCCTACCGCTCTGGGGCCAACGTCCTGACTTTC
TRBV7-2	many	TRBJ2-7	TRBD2	CASTGLSSGGYEQYF	TGTGCCAGCACCGGACTGTCTAGCGGGGGCTACGAGCAGTACTTC
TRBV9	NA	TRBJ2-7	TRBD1	CASSLRGDRVHEQYF	TGTGCCAGCAGCTTAAGAGGGGACAGGGTCCACGAGCAGTACTTC
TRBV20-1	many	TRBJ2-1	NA	CSASVIGRQSNEQFF	TGCAGTGCTAGCGTCATCGGTCGCCAAAGCAATGAGCAGTTCTTC
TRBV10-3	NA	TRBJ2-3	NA	CAISVGDLVTDTQYF	TGTGCCATCAGTGTTGGGGATCTGGTCACAGATACGCAGTATTTT
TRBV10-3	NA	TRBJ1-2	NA	CAIGAGAGEEANYGYTF	TGTGCCATCGGTGCAGGGGCAGGAGAGGAAGCTAACTATGGCTACACCTTC
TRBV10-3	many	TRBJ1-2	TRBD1	CAISAVQGGANGYTF	TGTGCCATCAGTGCGGTGCAGGGGGGAGCGAATGGCTACACCTTC
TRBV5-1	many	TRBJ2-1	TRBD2	CASSRLGLAGGSYNEQFF	TGCGCCAGCAGCCGATTAGGACTAGCGGGAGGTTCCTACAATGAGCAGTTCTTC
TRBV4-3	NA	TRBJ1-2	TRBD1	CASSQDKVIGPQGYGYTF	TGCGCCAGCAGCCAAGATAAGGTCATTGGCCCACAGGGGTATGGCTACACCTTC
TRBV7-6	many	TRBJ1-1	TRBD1	CASSLAAGTGVGTEAFF	TGTGCCAGCAGCTTAGCAGCCGGGACAGGGGTAGGAACTGAAGCTTTCTTT
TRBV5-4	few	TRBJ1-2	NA	CASSLGSTGFYGYTF	TGTGCCAGCAGCTTGGGGTCGACAGGTTTCTATGGCTACACCTTC
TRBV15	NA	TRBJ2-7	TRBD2	CATSRGGRTSGEYEQYF	TGTGCCACCAGCAGAGGCGGGCGGACTAGCGGAGAGTACGAGCAGTACTTC
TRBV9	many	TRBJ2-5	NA	CASSVDDTGASYQETQYF	TGTGCCAGCAGCGTAGATGACACAGGCGCGTCGTACCAAGAGACCCAGTACTTC
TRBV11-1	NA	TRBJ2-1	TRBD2	CASSLGAGGAHNEQFF	TGTGCCAGCAGCTTAGGGGCCGGGGGGGCCCACAATGAGCAGTTCTTC
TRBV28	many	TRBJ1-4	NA	CASSSPGGIEKLFF	TGTGCCAGCAGTTCGCCGGGGGGCATTGAAAAACTGTTTTTT
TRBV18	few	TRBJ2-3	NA	CASSPRASGLTDTQYF	TGTGCCAGCTCACCACGTGCCAGCGGGCTCACAGATACGCAGTATTTT
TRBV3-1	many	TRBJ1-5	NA	CASSQGQTSNQPQHF	TGTGCCAGCAGCCAAGGACAAACAAGCAATCAGCCCCAGCATTTT
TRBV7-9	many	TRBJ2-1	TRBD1	CASRLGTGSHNEQFF	TGTGCCAGCAGGTTAGGGACAGGGAGCCACAATGAGCAGTTCTTC
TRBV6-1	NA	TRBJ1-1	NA	CASSPRGGWTEAFF	TGTGCCAGCAGTCCTAGGGGGGGTTGGACTGAAGCTTTCTTT
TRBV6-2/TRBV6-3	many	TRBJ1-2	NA	CASSFTGPYGYTF	TGTGCCAGCAGTTTCACAGGGCCCTATGGCTACACCTTC
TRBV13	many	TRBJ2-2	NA	CASSLEAGELFF	TGTGCCAGCAGCTTAGAGGCCGGGGAGCTGTTTTTT
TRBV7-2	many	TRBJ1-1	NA	CASSLAVGNTEAFF	TGTGCCAGCAGCTTAGCGGTTGGGAACACTGAAGCTTTCTTT
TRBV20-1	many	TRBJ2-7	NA	CSARGDSYEQYF	TGCAGTGCAAGAGGGGACTCTTACGAGCAGTACTTC
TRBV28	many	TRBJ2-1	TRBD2	CASSPAGGIQNEQFF	TGTGCCAGCAGTCCCGCGGGGGGAATACAGAATGAGCAGTTCTTC
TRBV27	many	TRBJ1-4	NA	CASSSTRLGMNEKLFF	TGTGCCAGCAGTTCAACCCGGCTGGGGATGAATGAAAAACTGTTTTTT
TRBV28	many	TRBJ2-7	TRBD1	CASTPGQTSYEQYF	TGTGCCAGCACCCCGGGACAGACATCCTACGAGCAGTACTTC
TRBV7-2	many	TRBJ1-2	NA	CASSSRTDNYGYTF	TGTGCCAGCAGCTCCAGGACGGATAACTATGGCTACACCTTC
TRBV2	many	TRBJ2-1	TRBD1	CASRLQGSYNEQFF	TGTGCCAGCAGGCTACAGGGGTCCTACAATGAGCAGTTCTTC
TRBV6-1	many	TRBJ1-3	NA	CASSEDPFGDLSGNTIYF	TGTGCCAGCAGTGAAGACCCATTTGGGGACCTCTCTGGAAACACCATATATTTT
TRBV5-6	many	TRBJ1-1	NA	CASSFWTENTEAFF	TGTGCCAGCAGCTTTTGGACAGAGAACACTGAAGCTTTCTTT
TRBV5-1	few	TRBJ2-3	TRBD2	CASSLGPWLAGGDTQYF	TGCGCCAGCAGCTTGGGGCCTTGGCTAGCGGGGGGAGATACGCAGTATTTT
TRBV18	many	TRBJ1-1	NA	CASSPLSGTEAFF	TGTGCCAGCTCACCACTATCGGGCACTGAAGCTTTCTTT
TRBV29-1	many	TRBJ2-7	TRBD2	CSGAGGGNEQYF	TGCAGCGGTGCGGGAGGGGGTAACGAGCAGTACTTC
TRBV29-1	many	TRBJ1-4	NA	CSVPESAGSNEKLFF	TGCAGCGTCCCTGAAAGTGCTGGGAGTAATGAAAAACTGTTTTTT
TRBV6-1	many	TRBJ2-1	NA	CASSEMSSYNEQFF	TGTGCCAGCAGTGAGATGTCATCCTACAATGAGCAGTTCTTC
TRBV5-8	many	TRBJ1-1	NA	CASSLRGGGTEAFF	TGTGCCAGCAGCTTGAGGGGAGGGGGCACTGAAGCTTTCTTT
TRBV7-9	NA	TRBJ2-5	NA	CASSLGSSWEYF	TGTGCCAGCAGCTTAGGGTCTTCTTGGGAGTACTTC
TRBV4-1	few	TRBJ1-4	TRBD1	CASSRYRGWTEKLFF	TGCGCCAGCAGCCGATACAGGGGTTGGACTGAAAAACTGTTTTTT
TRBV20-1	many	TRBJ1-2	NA	CSARGDRHYTF	TGCAGTGCTAGAGGAGACAGACACTACACCTTC
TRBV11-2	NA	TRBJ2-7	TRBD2	CASSRTSGRFPYEQYF	TGTGCCAGCAGCAGAACTAGCGGGAGATTCCCCTACGAGCAGTACTTC
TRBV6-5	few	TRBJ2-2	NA	CASSYKWGGALSGELFF	TGTGCCAGCAGTTACAAGTGGGGGGGGGCCCTTTCCGGGGAGCTGTTTTTT
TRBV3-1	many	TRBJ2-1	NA	CASQNARNEQFF	TGTGCCAGCCAAAATGCGAGGAATGAGCAGTTCTTC
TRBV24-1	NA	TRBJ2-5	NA	CATSDFPAAGGETQYF	TGTGCCACCAGTGATTTTCCGGCCGCGGGCGGGGAGACCCAGTACTTC